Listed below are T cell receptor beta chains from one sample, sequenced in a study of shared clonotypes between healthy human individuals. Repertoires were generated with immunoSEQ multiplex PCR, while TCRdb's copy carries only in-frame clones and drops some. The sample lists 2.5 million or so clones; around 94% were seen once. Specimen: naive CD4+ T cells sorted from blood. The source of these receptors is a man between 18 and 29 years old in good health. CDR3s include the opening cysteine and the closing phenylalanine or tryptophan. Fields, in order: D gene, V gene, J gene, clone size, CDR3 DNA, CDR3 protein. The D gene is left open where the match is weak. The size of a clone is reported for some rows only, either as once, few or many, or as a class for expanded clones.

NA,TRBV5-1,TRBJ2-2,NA,TGCGCCAGCAGCTGGCGACTGCTGACCGGGGAGCTGTTTTTT,CASSWRLLTGELFF
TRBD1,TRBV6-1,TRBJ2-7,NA,TGTGCCAGCAGGGATATTCGGACAGGCCCCTACGAGCAGTACTTC,CASRDIRTGPYEQYF
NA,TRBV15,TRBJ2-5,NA,TGTGCCACCAGCAGAGCAGGGACACACCAAGAGACCCAGTACTTC,CATSRAGTHQETQYF
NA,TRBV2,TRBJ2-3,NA,TGTGCCAGCAGTCTTATAGCGGTCGGCACAGATACGCAGTATTTT,CASSLIAVGTDTQYF
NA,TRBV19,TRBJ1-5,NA,TGTGCCAGTAAAGGGATGCACGGTGATTATCAGCCCCAGCATTTT,CASKGMHGDYQPQHF
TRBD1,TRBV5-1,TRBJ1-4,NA,TGCGCCAGCAGCGATGGACAGGGCTGGGAAAAACTGTTTTTT,CASSDGQGWEKLFF
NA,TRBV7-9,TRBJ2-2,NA,TGTGCCAGCACCGCCACAGGGTACGGGGAGCTGTTTTTT,CASTATGYGELFF
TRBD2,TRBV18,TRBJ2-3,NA,TGTGCCAGCTCACCACCCCTAGCGGTGAAAGATACGCAGTATTTT,CASSPPLAVKDTQYF
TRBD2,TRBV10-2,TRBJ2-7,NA,TGCGCCAGTAGAAGTAGCGGGGGAACCTACGAGCAGTACTTC,CASRSSGGTYEQYF
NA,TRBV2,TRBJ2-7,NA,TGTGCCAGCAATATCCAACCGACCTACGAGCAGTACTTC,CASNIQPTYEQYF
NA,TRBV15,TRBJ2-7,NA,TGTGCCACCAGCCCCCTCTGGAAAGCGGGCGCGGGGCTATACGAGCAGTACTTC,CATSPLWKAGAGLYEQYF
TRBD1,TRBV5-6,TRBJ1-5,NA,TGTGCCAGCAGCCCGGGACAGGGCGAACCCCATCAGCCCCAGCATTTT,CASSPGQGEPHQPQHF
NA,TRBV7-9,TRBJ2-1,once,TGTGCCAGCAGCGCCGACAGGAGCTCCTACAATGAGCAGTTCTTC,CASSADRSSYNEQFF
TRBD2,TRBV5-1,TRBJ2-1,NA,TGCGCCAGCAGCCCATTGACTAGCGCGGCCTACAATGAGCAGTTCTTC,CASSPLTSAAYNEQFF
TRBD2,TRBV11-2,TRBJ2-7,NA,TGTGCCAGCAGCCTGGGACTAGCGGTCTACGAGCAGTACTTC,CASSLGLAVYEQYF
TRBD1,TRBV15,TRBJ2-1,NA,TGTGCCACCAGCAGAGTTCCCGCAGGGGGCAGTCCGCATGAGCAGTTCTTC,CATSRVPAGGSPHEQFF
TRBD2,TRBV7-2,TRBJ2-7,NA,TGTGCCAGCAGCTCAACGGCGAGCGGGGCCTACGAGCAGTACTTC,CASSSTASGAYEQYF
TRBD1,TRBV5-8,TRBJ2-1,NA,TGTGCCAGCAGCGTGGGACAGGGGGCTACCTACAATGAGCAGTTCTTC,CASSVGQGATYNEQFF
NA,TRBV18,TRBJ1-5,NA,TGTGCCAGCTCACCGGGACGGGAAAATCAGCCCCAGCATTTT,CASSPGRENQPQHF
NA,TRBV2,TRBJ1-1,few,TGTGCCAGCAGTGTAGGAGGGACCACTGAAGCTTTCTTT,CASSVGGTTEAFF
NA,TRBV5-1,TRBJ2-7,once,TGCGCCAGCAGCTCAGGGGAAAGCAACGAGCAGTACTTC,CASSSGESNEQYF
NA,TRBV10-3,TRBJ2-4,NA,TGTGCCATCAGTGAGCCAGGGCAAGAAAACATTCAGTACTTC,CAISEPGQENIQYF
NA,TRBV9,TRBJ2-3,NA,TGTGCCAGCGTGGCGGGAACGGGTAGCACAGATACGCAGTATTTT,CASVAGTGSTDTQYF
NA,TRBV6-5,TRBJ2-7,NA,TGTGCCAGCAGTTTACTGACTAGCTCCTACGAGCAGTACTTC,CASSLLTSSYEQYF
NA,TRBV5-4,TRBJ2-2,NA,TGTGCCAGCAGCTTGGGCAGCGCGAACACCGGGGAGCTGTTTTTT,CASSLGSANTGELFF
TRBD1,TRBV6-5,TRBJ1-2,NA,TGTGCCAGCAGTTACTCCGCCCCCGGGACAGGGGGCTGCACCTTC,CASSYSAPGTGGCTF
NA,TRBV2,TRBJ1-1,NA,TGTGCCAGCAGTGATTGGGGCGCTGGGCACACTGAAGCTTTCTTT,CASSDWGAGHTEAFF
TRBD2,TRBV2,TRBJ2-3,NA,TGTGCCAGCAGGGGACTAGCCCCCGCTGATACGCAGTATTTT,CASRGLAPADTQYF
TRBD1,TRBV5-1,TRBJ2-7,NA,TGCGCCAGCAGCGCCACCGGGACAGAGGGGTACGAGCAGTACTTC,CASSATGTEGYEQYF
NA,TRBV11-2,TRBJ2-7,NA,TGTGCCAGCAACCAAGTAGGAGGAACCTACGAGCAGTACTTC,CASNQVGGTYEQYF
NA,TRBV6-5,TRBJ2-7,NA,TGTGCCAGCAGTTATAACGGTTTTAACGAGCAGTACTTC,CASSYNGFNEQYF
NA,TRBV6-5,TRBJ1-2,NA,TGTGCCAGCAGTCGGGTCTCGAACTATGGCTACACCTTC,CASSRVSNYGYTF
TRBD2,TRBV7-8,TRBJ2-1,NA,TGTGCCAGCAGCTCGACTAGCGGGAGTTACAATGAGCAGTTCTTC,CASSSTSGSYNEQFF
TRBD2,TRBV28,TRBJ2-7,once,TGTGCCAGCAGTTACGACCGGGGGGGCGACGAGCAGTACTTC,CASSYDRGGDEQYF
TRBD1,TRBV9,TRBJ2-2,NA,TGTGCCAGCAGCGTATCCCCTTCGACAGGGCCCACCGGGGAGCTGTTTTTT,CASSVSPSTGPTGELFF
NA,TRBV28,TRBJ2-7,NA,TGTGCCAGCAGTTTATATAGGGGCCCCTACGAGCAGTACTTC,CASSLYRGPYEQYF
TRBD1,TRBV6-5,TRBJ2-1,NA,TGTGCCAGCAGTTACGGGACAGGGAACAATGAGCAGTTCTTC,CASSYGTGNNEQFF
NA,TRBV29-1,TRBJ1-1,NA,TGCAGCGTTGAATTGAGGGGTCGGAACACTGAAGCTTTCTTT,CSVELRGRNTEAFF
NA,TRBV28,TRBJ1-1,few,TGTGCCAGCAGTTTGATTTTACAGAACACTGAAGCTTTCTTT,CASSLILQNTEAFF
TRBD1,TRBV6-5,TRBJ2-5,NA,TGTGCCAGCAGTTACTCGGACAGGGGACAAGAGACCCAGTACTTC,CASSYSDRGQETQYF
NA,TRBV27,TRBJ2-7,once,TGTGCCAGCACCCCCCCCGGGACAACCTTTCGGCAGTACTTC,CASTPPGTTFRQYF
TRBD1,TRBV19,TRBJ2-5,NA,TGTGCCAGTAGTATCGGCGACAGGGCTAAAGAGACCCAGTACTTC,CASSIGDRAKETQYF
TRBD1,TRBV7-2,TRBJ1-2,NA,TGTGCCAGCAGCGAACAGGGGCTTCGGTATGGCTACACCTTC,CASSEQGLRYGYTF
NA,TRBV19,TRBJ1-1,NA,TGTGCCAGTAGTATAGCGGGGCGGGGTTGGGGCACTGAAGCTTTCTTT,CASSIAGRGWGTEAFF
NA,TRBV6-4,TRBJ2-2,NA,TGTGCCAGCAGTGTCGGGGTGGCCGGGGAGCTGTTTTTT,CASSVGVAGELFF
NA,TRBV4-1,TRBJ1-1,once,TGCGCCAGCAGCCCCCCTCCGGTTTGGGGGGGGAATACTGAAGCTTTCTTT,CASSPPPVWGGNTEAFF